This T cell receptor (beta chain) was sequenced for a study of cytomegalovirus exposure and HLA in healthy donors. V was clipped by 7 bases and J by 5 bases, with 20 bases between them. The CDR3 loop spans 15 amino acids. In germline, CDR1 is LNHDA, CDR2 SQIVND (reference sequence). On this clone itself: Antigen unknown.

The PCR employed 60 Vbeta primers together with 13 Jbeta primers. Method: immunoSEQ multiplex PCR; TCRdb's copy keeps in-frame clones and lacks some. Counted here are about 120,000 clones, 80% occurring once; the ten biggest clones make up about 3.3%. Notes on the study in general: It was assumed in the presence/absence analyses that sequencing depth was roughly uniform across donors. Earlier analysis looked at TCR beta V segments, and most were productive about 90% or about 30% of the time. Rarity characterized most TCR sequences, yet some public TCRs appeared in many donors.

Sequencing was carried out using PBMCs. The clonotype originates from a male donor in good health and CMV-seronegative. The chain carries TRBV19 and TRBJ1-1, with unresolved D. The CDR3 sequence: CASTISPTPRTEAFF. CDR3 in DNA: TGTGCCAGTACCATCTCCCCAACCCCTCGGACTGAAGCTTTCTTT.